The rows below give T cell receptor beta chains drawn from one sample of a study of blood T cells in healthy people across ages. TCRdb re-called the 5' RACE reads through MiXCR, storing one row per CDR3 protein. The sample contains more than 900,000 distinct CDR3 sequences, almost 30% of which appear only once. The same data also went into a second study, on T cells of mothers and their children.

Sequencing was carried out using blood. These receptors were taken from a woman between 40 and 55 years old in good health. The CDR3 runs from the conserved cysteine through the conserved F or W. Each record gives: D gene, J gene, clone size, V gene, CDR3 protein, CDR3 DNA. A D gene is named only where the DNA matches it firmly. Some rows have no size entry. The others give once, few or many, or a class for an expanded clone.

NA,TRBJ2-7,NA,TRBV7-3,CASSPTAGPEAQYF,TGTGCCAGCAGCCCCACGGCGGGGCCGGAGGCCCAGTACTTC
NA,TRBJ2-3,few,TRBV4-1,CASSERASSSTDTQYF,TGCGCCAGCAGCGAACGGGCTAGCAGTAGCACAGATACGCAGTATTTT
NA,TRBJ2-3,NA,TRBV5-6,CASSFLSEGLTDTQYF,TGTGCCAGCAGCTTTCTTAGCGAGGGGTTAACAGATACGCAGTATTTT
TRBD2,TRBJ2-3,NA,TRBV20-1,CSARAAGGPPDTRYF,TGCAGTGCTAGAGCGGCGGGGGGGCCTCCAGATACGCGGTATTTT
TRBD2,TRBJ2-1,many,TRBV9,CASSGWERGVKLGYNEQFF,TGTGCCAGCAGCGGATGGGAGCGGGGGGTGAAGCTTGGCTACAATGAGCAGTTCTTC
NA,TRBJ1-6,NA,TRBV19,CASRSPIGGHSPLHF,TGTGCCAGTAGGAGCCCAATCGGAGGACATTCACCCCTCCACTTT
NA,TRBJ2-7,few,TRBV3-1,CASSQPGVLEGYEQYF,TGTGCCAGCAGCCAGCCCGGTGTCTTGGAGGGGTACGAGCAGTACTTC
NA,TRBJ2-1,many,TRBV29-1,CSVEGGHFGQFF,TGCAGCGTTGAAGGGGGACATTTCGGGCAGTTCTTC
TRBD1,TRBJ2-3,NA,TRBV27,CASSSTGETDTQYF,TGTGCCAGCAGTTCGACAGGGGAGACAGATACGCAGTATTTT
NA,TRBJ2-1,NA,TRBV7-2,CASSLGAGQFF,TGTGCCAGCAGCTTAGGCGCAGGGCAGTTCTTC
NA,TRBJ1-4,NA,TRBV20-1,CSAQDGAGEKLFF,TGCAGTGCCCAGGACGGGGCGGGCGAAAAACTGTTTTTT
TRBD1,TRBJ1-2,NA,TRBV5-1,CASSSGQGAPIGYTF,TGCGCCAGCAGCTCCGGACAGGGTGCACCTATTGGCTACACCTTC
TRBD1,TRBJ1-2,few,TRBV27,CASSWDGQVYYGYTF,TGTGCCAGCAGTTGGGACGGACAGGTATACTATGGCTACACCTTC
NA,TRBJ2-2,NA,TRBV5-5,CASSFGRGVSGELFF,TGTGCCAGCAGCTTTGGGAGGGGGGTGTCCGGGGAGCTGTTTTTT
NA,TRBJ2-1,NA,TRBV27,CASSLFKGRDEQFF,TGTGCCAGCAGTTTATTTAAAGGGCGAGACGAGCAGTTCTTC
NA,TRBJ1-5,NA,TRBV28,CACSRQLNQPQHF,TGTGCCTGCTCTCGACAGCTCAATCAGCCCCAGCATTTT
NA,TRBJ1-5,NA,TRBV10-3,CAISAAGGDQPQHF,TGTGCCATCAGTGCGGCGGGGGGGGATCAGCCCCAGCATTTT
NA,TRBJ2-7,many,TRBV11-1,CASSSPNLNYEQYF,TGTGCCAGCAGCTCGCCCAACCTCAATTACGAGCAGTACTTC
TRBD2,TRBJ2-1,few,TRBV5-1,CASSLEASGGFYNEQFF,TGCGCCAGCAGCTTGGAGGCTAGCGGGGGGTTCTACAATGAGCAGTTCTTC
NA,TRBJ1-4,NA,TRBV29-1,CSAWKSGLNEKLFF,TGCAGCGCTTGGAAAAGTGGTTTGAATGAAAAACTGTTTTTT
NA,TRBJ2-3,many,TRBV5-1,CASSLAAGPDTQYF,TGCGCCAGCAGCTTGGCTGCAGGTCCGGATACGCAGTATTTT
TRBD1,TRBJ1-4,NA,TRBV2,CASTRDRDEKLFF,TGTGCCAGCACTCGGGACAGGGACGAAAAACTGTTTTTT
NA,TRBJ1-2,NA,TRBV5-5,CASSLGADYGYTF,TGTGCCAGCAGCTTAGGGGCTGACTATGGCTACACCTTC
NA,TRBJ2-1,many,TRBV5-1,CASSRTGAGGIREQFF,TGCGCCAGCAGCCGCACAGGGGCCGGGGGAATACGTGAGCAGTTCTTC
TRBD1,TRBJ1-4,NA,TRBV20-1,CSARETIPGQVPEKLFF,TGCAGTGCTAGAGAAACAATCCCCGGACAGGTACCTGAAAAACTGTTTTTT
NA,TRBJ1-5,NA,TRBV21-1,CASTLLGGPGPNQPQNF,TGTGCCAGCACCCTCCTGGGGGGGCCGGGGCCCAATCAGCCCCAGAATTTT
TRBD1,TRBJ1-6,many,TRBV9,CASSPEGARNSPLHF,TGTGCCAGCAGCCCTGAGGGGGCGAGGAATTCACCCCTCCACTTT
NA,TRBJ2-2,NA,TRBV9,CASSVGGGRYTGELFF,TGTGCCAGCAGCGTAGGTGGGGGCCGGTACACCGGGGAGCTGTTTTTT
NA,TRBJ2-3,NA,TRBV3-1,CASSQMGGGGDTQYF,TGTGCCAGCAGCCAAATGGGGGGCGGTGGAGATACGCAGTATTTT
NA,TRBJ1-6,NA,TRBV20-1,CSAQDTSRSSYNSPLHF,TGCAGTGCCCAAGATACCTCGAGGAGCTCCTATAATTCACCCCTCCACTTT
TRBD2,TRBJ2-1,many,TRBV5-6,CASRPRGLAINEQFF,TGTGCCAGCAGACCCCGGGGACTAGCGATCAATGAGCAGTTCTTC
TRBD2,TRBJ2-3,NA,TRBV27,CASSLWSSGGRDTQYF,TGTGCCAGCAGTTTATGGTCTAGCGGGGGGCGGGATACGCAGTATTTT
TRBD2,TRBJ2-7,NA,TRBV18,CASSPYGGNSYEQYF,TGTGCCAGCTCACCGTACGGGGGGAACTCCTACGAGCAGTACTTC
NA,TRBJ2-7,many,TRBV28,CASSLQFRTSSYEQYF,TGTGCCAGCAGTTTACAGTTTCGGACCAGCTCCTACGAGCAGTACTTC
TRBD1,TRBJ1-4,NA,TRBV29-1,CGAGTGWTNEKLFF,TGCGGCGCTGGGACAGGGTGGACTAATGAAAAACTGTTTTTT
TRBD2,TRBJ2-3,NA,TRBV7-2,CASGSGLAGGTDTQYF,TGTGCCAGCGGCTCAGGACTAGCGGGGGGCACAGATACGCAGTATTTT
NA,TRBJ1-1,NA,TRBV4-1,CASSRSQGRSTEAFF,TGCGCCAGCAGCCGGTCGCAGGGTAGAAGTACTGAAGCTTTCTTT